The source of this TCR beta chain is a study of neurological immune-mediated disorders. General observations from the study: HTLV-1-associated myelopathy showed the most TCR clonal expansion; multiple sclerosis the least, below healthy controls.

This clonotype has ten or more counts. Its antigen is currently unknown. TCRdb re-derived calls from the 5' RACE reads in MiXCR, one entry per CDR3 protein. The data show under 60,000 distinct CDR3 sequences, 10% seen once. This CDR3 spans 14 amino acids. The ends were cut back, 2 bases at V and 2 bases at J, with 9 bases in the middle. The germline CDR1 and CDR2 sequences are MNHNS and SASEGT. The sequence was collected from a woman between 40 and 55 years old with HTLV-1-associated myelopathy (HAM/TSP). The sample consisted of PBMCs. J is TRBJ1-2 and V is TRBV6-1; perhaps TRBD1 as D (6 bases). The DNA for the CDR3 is TGTGCCAGCAGTGAAACGGGGGCGAACTATGGCTACACCTTC. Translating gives CASSETGANYGYTF.